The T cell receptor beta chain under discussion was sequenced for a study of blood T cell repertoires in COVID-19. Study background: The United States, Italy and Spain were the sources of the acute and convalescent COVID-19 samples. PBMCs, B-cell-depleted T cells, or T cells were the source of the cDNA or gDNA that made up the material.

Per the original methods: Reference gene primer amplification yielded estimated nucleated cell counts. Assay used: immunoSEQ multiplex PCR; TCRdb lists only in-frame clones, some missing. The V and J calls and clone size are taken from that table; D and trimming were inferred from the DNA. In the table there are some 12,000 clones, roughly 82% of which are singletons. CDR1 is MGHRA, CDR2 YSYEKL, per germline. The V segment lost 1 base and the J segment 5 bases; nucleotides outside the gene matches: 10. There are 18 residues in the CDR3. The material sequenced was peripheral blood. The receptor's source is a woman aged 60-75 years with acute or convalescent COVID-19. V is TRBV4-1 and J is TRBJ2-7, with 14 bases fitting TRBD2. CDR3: CASSQAGLAGDGVHEQYF. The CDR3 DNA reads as TGCGCCAGCAGCCAAGCGGGACTAGCGGGGGACGGAGTCCACGAGCAGTACTTC.